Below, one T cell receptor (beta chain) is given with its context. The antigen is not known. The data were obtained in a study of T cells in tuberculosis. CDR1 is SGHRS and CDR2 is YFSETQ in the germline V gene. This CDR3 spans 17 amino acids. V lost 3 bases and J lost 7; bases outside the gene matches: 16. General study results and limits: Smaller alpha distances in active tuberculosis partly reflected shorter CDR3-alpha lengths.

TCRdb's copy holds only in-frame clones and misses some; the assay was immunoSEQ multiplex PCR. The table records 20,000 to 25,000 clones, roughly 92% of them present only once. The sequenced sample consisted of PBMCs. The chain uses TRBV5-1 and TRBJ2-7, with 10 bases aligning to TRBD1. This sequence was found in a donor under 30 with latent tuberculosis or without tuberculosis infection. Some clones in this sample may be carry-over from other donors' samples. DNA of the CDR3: TGCGCCAGCAGCTCGGGCATTGGGGACAGGGGACGTGGGGAGCAGTACTTC. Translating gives CASSSGIGDRGRGEQYF.